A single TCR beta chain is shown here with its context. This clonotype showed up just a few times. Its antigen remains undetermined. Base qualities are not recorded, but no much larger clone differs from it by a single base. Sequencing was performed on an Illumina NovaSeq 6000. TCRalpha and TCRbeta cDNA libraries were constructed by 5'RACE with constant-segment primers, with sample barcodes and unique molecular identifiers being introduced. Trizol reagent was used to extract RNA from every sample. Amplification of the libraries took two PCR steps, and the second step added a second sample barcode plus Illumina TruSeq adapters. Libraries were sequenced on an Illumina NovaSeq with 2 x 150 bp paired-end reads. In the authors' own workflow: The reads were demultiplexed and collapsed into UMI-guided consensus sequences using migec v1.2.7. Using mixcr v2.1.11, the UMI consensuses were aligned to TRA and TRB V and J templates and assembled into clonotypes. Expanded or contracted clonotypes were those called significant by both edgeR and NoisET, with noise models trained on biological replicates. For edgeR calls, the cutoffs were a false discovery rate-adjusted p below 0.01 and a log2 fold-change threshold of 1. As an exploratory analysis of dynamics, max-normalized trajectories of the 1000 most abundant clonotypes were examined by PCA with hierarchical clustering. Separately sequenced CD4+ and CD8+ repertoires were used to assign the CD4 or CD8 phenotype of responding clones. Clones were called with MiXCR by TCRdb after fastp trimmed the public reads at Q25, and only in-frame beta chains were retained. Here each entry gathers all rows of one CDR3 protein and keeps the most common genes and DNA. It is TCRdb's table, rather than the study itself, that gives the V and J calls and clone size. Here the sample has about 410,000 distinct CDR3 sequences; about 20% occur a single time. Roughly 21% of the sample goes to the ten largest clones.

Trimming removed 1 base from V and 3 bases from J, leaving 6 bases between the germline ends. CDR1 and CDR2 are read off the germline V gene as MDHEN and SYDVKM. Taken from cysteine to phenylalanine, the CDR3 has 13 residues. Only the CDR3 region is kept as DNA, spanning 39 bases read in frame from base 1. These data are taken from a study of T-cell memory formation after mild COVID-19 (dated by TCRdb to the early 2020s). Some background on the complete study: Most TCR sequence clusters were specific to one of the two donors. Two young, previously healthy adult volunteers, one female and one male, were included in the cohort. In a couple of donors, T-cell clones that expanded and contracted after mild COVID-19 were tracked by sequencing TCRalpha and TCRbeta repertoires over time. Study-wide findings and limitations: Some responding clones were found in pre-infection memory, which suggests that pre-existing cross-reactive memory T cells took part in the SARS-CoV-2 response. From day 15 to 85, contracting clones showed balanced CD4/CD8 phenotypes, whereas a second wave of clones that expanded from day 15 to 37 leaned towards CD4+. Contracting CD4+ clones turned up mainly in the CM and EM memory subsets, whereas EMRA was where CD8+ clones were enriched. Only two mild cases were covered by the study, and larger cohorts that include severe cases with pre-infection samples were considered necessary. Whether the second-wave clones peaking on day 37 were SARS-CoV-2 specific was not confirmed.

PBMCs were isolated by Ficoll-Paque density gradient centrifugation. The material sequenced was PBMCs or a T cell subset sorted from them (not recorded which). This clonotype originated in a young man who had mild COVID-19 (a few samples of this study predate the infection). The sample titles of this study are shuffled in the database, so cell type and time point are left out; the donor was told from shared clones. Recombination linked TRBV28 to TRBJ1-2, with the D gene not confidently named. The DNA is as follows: TGTGCCAGCAGTTTATTTGGCGACTATGGCTACACCTTC. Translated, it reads CASSLFGDYGYTF.